Included here is one T cell receptor (beta chain) sequence, with context. Its antigen is unidentified. Sequencing was performed with immunoSEQ multiplex PCR; in TCRdb, only in-frame clones are kept and a portion is missing. The sample shows over 25,000 clones, around 67% of them seen only once. These data come from a study of vaccination effects on CD4 cells after COVID-19. The ends lost 5 bases at V and 9 bases at J; junction bases unmatched: 12. Germline loops: CDR1 MRHNA, CDR2 SNTAGT. The CDR3 sequence is 15 residues long. Ahead of sequencing, the ViraFEST assay grew antigen-specific CD4+ T cells using viral peptide pools. Subsequent to a culture period of nine to ten days, CD4+ T cells were isolated. Participants each got two BNT162b2 or mRNA-1273 vaccine doses. Previously uninfected by SARS-CoV-2, the vaccine recipients also showed negative nucleocapsid antibodies.

Sequenced here: CD4+ T cells from PBMCs cultured with HCoV-229E spike peptides, sampled after COVID-19 vaccination. The origin of this receptor is a human donor who received a COVID-19 vaccine. The chain is built from TRBV6-4 and TRBJ2-1; 8 bases are shared with TRBD1. The CDR3 here is CASSPLGPQGGEQFF. CDR3 nucleotides: TGTGCCAGCAGTCCTCTAGGACCACAGGGGGGTGAGCAGTTCTTC.